This TCR beta chain was identified in a study of Graves' ophthalmopathy and Graves' hyperthyroidism. Study results and limitations: Researchers report that a 13-signature model separated ophthalmopathy from stable hyperthyroidism, posting about 88% sensitivity and roughly 80% specificity.

Amplification from RNA transcripts yielded the TCR beta CDR3 regions. HTBI-primed first-round RT-PCR preceded second-round multiplex PCR. TCRdb processed the multiplex PCR reads anew with MiXCR; each CDR3 protein has one entry. The data show about 740,000 distinct CDR3 sequences, 40% seen once. The CDR3 contains 9 residues. The germline V gene has CDR1 MGHRA and CDR2 YSYEKL. In the case of this clonotype: Its antigen is not known. At one of its ends the junction is not consistent with the germline gene, which may arise from a read error.

Thyroid ultrasound, orbital computed tomography, TRAb, serum thyroxine and clinical symptoms formed the basis of diagnosis. An approximately 10 ml volume of fresh peripheral blood provided the PBMCs. Sequenced input: peripheral blood. The sequence was obtained from an adult man with Graves' ophthalmopathy. This chain joins TRBV4-1 and TRBJ1-1; maybe TRBD1 (5 bases). This chain's CDR3 is CASSQERGF. The CDR3 DNA reads as TGCGCCAGCAGCCAAGAAAGGGGATTT.